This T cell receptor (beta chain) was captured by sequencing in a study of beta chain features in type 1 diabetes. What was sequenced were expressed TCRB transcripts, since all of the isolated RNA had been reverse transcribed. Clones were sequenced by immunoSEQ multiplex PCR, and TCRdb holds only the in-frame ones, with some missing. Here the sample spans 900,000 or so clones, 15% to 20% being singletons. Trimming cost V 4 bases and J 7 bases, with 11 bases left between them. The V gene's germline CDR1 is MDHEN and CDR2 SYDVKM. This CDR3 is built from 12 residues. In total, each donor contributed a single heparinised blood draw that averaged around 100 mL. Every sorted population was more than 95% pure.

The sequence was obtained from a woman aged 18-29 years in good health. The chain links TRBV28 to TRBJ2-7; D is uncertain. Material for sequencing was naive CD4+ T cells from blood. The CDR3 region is CASSSPPREQYF. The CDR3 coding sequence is TGTGCCAGCAGTTCCCCGCCAAGGGAGCAGTACTTC.